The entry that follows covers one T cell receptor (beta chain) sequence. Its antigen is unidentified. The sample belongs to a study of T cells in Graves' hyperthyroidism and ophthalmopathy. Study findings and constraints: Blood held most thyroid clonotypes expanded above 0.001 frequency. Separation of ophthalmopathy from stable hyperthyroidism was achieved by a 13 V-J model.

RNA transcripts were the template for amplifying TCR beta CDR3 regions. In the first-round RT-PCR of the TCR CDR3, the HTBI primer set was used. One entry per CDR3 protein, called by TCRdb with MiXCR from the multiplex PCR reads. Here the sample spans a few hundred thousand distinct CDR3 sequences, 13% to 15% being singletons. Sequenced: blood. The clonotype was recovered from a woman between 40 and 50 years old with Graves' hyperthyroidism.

The CDR3 DNA follows: TGTGCCAGCAGCTGGGCGGGCACCGGGGAGCTGTTTTTT. Its translation is CASSWAGTGELFF. The V and J genes are TRBV7-3 and TRBJ2-2; a possible D gene is TRBD2 (5 bases). Germline V gene sequence: CDR1 SGHTA, CDR2 FQGTGA. The V gene lost 4 bases and the J gene lost 4 bases, with 7 bases spanning the gap. This CDR3 is built from 13 residues.